The clone carrying this T cell receptor (beta chain) has only a few counts. The sample is drawn from a study of blood T cells in healthy people across ages. Germline values: CDR1 MNHEY, CDR2 SMNVEV (reference sequence). There are 13 residues in the CDR3. A sample-barcoded 5' primer and a J-beta primer mix were used in a second PCR of about 7 to 12 cycles. Each cDNA molecule was tagged by a template-switch adaptor with 12 random nucleotides. TCRdb passed the 5' RACE reads through MiXCR, listing each CDR3 protein once. This sample has approximately 900,000 distinct CDR3 sequences, with approximately 49% found just once.

The chain couples TRBV27 to TRBJ2-4; a possible D gene is TRBD1 (6 bases). The DNA matches TRBJ2-7 better at its end, which makes the J call doubtful. The receptor was isolated from a man aged 30-40 years in good health. The sample consisted of blood. CDR3 nucleotides: TGTGCCAGCAGTTTAATTAGGGACAACGAGCAGTACTTC. It specifies CASSLIRDNEQYF.